This T cell receptor (beta chain) was captured by sequencing in a study of T cell changes during pregnancy in multiple sclerosis. TCRdb's copy holds only in-frame clones and misses some; the assay was immunoSEQ multiplex PCR. The sample includes approximately 30,000 clones, roughly 89% of them seen just once. The CDR3 has 13 residues. Germline V gene data show CDR1 as LNHDA and CDR2 as SQIVND (reference sequence). The ends lost 5 bases at V and 6 bases at J; junction bases unmatched: 3. This clonotype originated in a female donor with multiple sclerosis, enrolled in a pregnancy study. The chain carries TRBV19 and TRBJ1-5, with 8 bases fitting TRBD1. The sequenced sample was CD8+ T cells from peripheral blood mononuclear cells, obtained in the second trimester of pregnancy. The CDR3 sequence is CASSYTGGQPQHF. The CDR3, as DNA: TGTGCCAGTAGTTACACAGGGGGTCAGCCCCAGCATTTT.